These 16 T cell receptor beta chains were sequenced from one sample in a study of cytomegalovirus exposure and HLA in healthy donors. The PCR contained 60 Vbeta and 13 Jbeta primers. Sequenced by immunoSEQ multiplex PCR; TCRdb stores in-frame clones only, minus some. The table has some 110,000 clones, around three quarters seen once. Sequencing was done on a sample of PBMCs. The receptor set was obtained from a woman in her late teens or twenties in good health and CMV-seropositive.

The chain is built from TRBV5-1 and TRBJ2-7, with D maybe TRBD1 (6 bases). The CDR3 extends over 11 amino acids. Germline CDR1 and CDR2: SGHRS and YFSETQ. Trimming left V 4 bases short and J 13 bases short, with 15 bases between. CDR3 in DNA: TGCGCCAGCAGCACGTTGGGACATACTTACTTC. Translation: CASSTLGHTYF. Variable domain in full (rest from reference TRBV5-1 and TRBJ2-7): KAGVTQTPRYLIKTRGQQVTLSCSPISGHRSVSWYQQTPGQGLQFLFEYFSETQRNKGNFPGRFSGRQFSNSRSEMNVSTLELGDSALYLCASSTLGHTYFGPGTRLTVT.

This chain links TRBV7-9 with TRBJ1-1; D is perhaps TRBD1 (6 bases). Trimming pared 5 bases from V and 5 bases from J, leaving 15 bases between. This CDR3 has 14 amino acids. CDR1 SEHNR and CDR2 FQNEAQ come from the germline V gene (reference sequence). The CDR3 protein is CASSPRGGLTEAFF. Written as DNA, the CDR3 is TGTGCCAGCAGCCCTAGGGGGGGGCTGACTGAAGCTTTCTTT.

The rearrangement joins TRBV6-1 to TRBJ2-3, with 9 bases identical to TRBD1. CDR3 length: 14 amino acids. The junction had 5 bases not matched to a gene; V was cut back by 3 bases and J by 7 bases. Germline V lookup: CDR1 MNHNS, CDR2 SASEGT. The CDR3 DNA sequence: TGTGCCAGCAGTGACGGGACAGGGACGAATACGCAGTATTTT. Its protein product is CASSDGTGTNTQYF.

There are a few counts of this clone. The chain carries TRBV7-9 and TRBJ1-4; D is undetermined. CDR3 size: 12 residues. Germline CDR1 is SEHNR and CDR2 is FQNEAQ (reference sequence). With 0 bases removed from V and 8 bases from J, the gap between germline ends came to 4 bases. The CDR3: CASSLAEEKLFF. The CDR3 nucleotides read TGTGCCAGCAGCTTAGCAGAGGAAAAACTGTTTTTT. The full variable domain, completed using reference TRBV7-9 and TRBJ1-4, is DTGVSQNPRHKITKRGQNVTFRCDPISEHNRLYWYRQTLGQGPEFLTYFQNEAQLEKSRLLSDRFSAERPKGSFSTLEIQRTEQGDSAMYLCASSLAEEKLFFGSGTQLSVL.

The rearrangement joins TRBV19 to TRBJ2-1; 7 positions match TRBD1. Germline-derived CDR1 and CDR2 are LNHDA and SQIVND (reference sequence). V dropped 1 base and J dropped 5; count of bases not matched to a gene: 11. The CDR3 covers 17 residues. The CDR3 protein is CASSIASWQGDNNEQFF. DNA for the CDR3: TGTGCCAGTAGTATAGCAAGCTGGCAGGGGGACAACAATGAGCAGTTCTTC.

The chain recombines TRBV6-1 with TRBJ1-1, with D perhaps matching TRBD1 (5 bases). There are 15 residues in the CDR3. CDR1 MNHNS and CDR2 SASEGT come from the germline V gene. With 0 bases removed from V and 0 bases from J, the gap between germline ends came to 8 bases. As DNA, the CDR3 is TGTGCCAGCAGTGAAGCGGGGCTCTTGAACACTGAAGCTTTCTTT. Its translation: CASSEAGLLNTEAFF.

Turning to this clone: The junction and the germline gene differ at one end; a read error may be behind it. This rearrangement joins TRBV19 to TRBJ2-4; possibly TRBD2 for D (6 bases). The CDR3 runs to 18 residues. The germline CDR1 and CDR2 sequences are LNHDA and SQIVND (reference sequence). The CDR3 sequence is CATSIGEGRTLAKNIQYF. CDR3 coding DNA: TGTGCCACTAGTATAGGAGAGGGGAGGACTCTAGCCAAAAACATTCAGTACTTC.

V is TRBV28 and J is TRBJ1-2; D is possibly TRBD1 (5 bases). The CDR3 length is 12 residues. The V gene's germline CDR1 is MDHEN and CDR2 SYDVKM. V lost 5 bases and J lost 9, with 13 bases in between. CDR3 nucleotide sequence: TGTGCCAGCAGTCAGACCAGGGAAAGCTACACCTTC. This encodes CASSQTRESYTF.

The chain has TRBV5-1 and TRBJ1-4, with TRBD1 as a possible D gene (6 bases). The CDR3 has 15 residues. The V and J ends lost 0 bases and 2 bases respectively, with 8 bases between them. Germline V gene sequence: CDR1 SGHRS, CDR2 YFSETQ. The CDR3 region is CASSLDRVTNEKLFF. For the CDR3, the DNA is TGCGCCAGCAGCTTGGACAGGGTCACTAATGAAAAACTGTTTTTT.

In its sample, this clone was seen a few times. The V call is TRBV2, the J call TRBJ2-5; TRBD1 agrees at 8 bases. The V segment lost 0 bases and the J segment 4 bases; nucleotides outside the gene matches: 4. Germline V gene lookup returns CDR1 SNHLY and CDR2 FYNNEI. The CDR3 sequence is 15 residues long. The CDR3 DNA reads as TGTGCCAGCAGTGAAGCACCAGGGGGCGCAGAGACCCAGTACTTC. This sequence encodes CASSEAPGGAETQYF.

This chain joins TRBV18 and TRBJ2-7; 7 bases are shared with TRBD1. This CDR3 is built from 14 residues. CDR1 is KGHSH and CDR2 is LQKENI in the germline V gene. V gave up 5 bases and J gave up 2 bases; unmatched junction bases: 6. The CDR3 region has the DNA TGTGCCAGCTCAGTCCGGGACAGTACCTACGAGCAGTACTTC. It yields the protein CASSVRDSTYEQYF.

The V call is TRBV27, the J call TRBJ1-1; no reliable D call. Germline loops: CDR1 MNHEY, CDR2 SMNVEV (reference sequence). Trimming shortened V by 4 bases and J by 6 bases, and 12 bases separated the two germline ends. The length of the CDR3 is 13 residues. CDR3 sequence reads: CASSSGMSPEAFF. Here the CDR3 DNA reads TGTGCCAGCAGTTCGGGGATGTCTCCTGAAGCTTTCTTT.

The DNA of the CDR3 is TGTGCCAGCAGCCAGGTGTTAATGCCTGAGCAGTTCTTC. Translating gives CASSQVLMPEQFF. The V and J genes are TRBV5-4 and TRBJ2-1; D gene unclear. V was shortened by 4 bases and J by 9 bases, with 14 bases between the two germline ends. This CDR3 region has 13 residues. Germline V gene data show CDR1 as SGHNT and CDR2 as YYREEE (reference sequence).

This sequence joins TRBV6-4 and TRBJ1-1; 7 bases are shared with TRBD1. There are 14 residues in the CDR3. J lost 1 base, V lost 6 bases, and 5 bases had no gene match. The germline V gene encodes CDR1 MRHNA and CDR2 SNTAGT. CDR3 amino acids: CASRPGQQNTEAFF. For the CDR3, the DNA is TGTGCCAGCAGGCCGGGACAGCAGAACACTGAAGCTTTCTTT.

CDR3 region: CASSIQGYWYTEAFF. The CDR3 DNA is TGTGCCAGTAGTATCCAGGGATATTGGTACACTGAAGCTTTCTTT. The rearrangement uses TRBV19 and TRBJ1-1; D might be TRBD1 (5 bases). CDR1 and CDR2 (germline): LNHDA, SQIVND (reference sequence). This CDR3 is 15 amino acids long. Trimming took 3 bases from V and 3 from J, leaving 14 bases between them. Filled out from reference TRBV19 and TRBJ1-1, the complete variable domain reads DGGITQSPKYLFRKEGQNVTLSCEQNLNHDAMYWYRQDPGQGLRLIYYSQIVNDFQKGDIAEGYSVSREKKESFPLTVTSAQKNPTAFYLCASSIQGYWYTEAFFGQGTRLTVV.

The genes are TRBV15 and TRBJ2-1, with TRBD1 as a possible D gene (5 bases). The germline gives CDR1 LNHNV, CDR2 YYDKDF (reference sequence). Trimming stripped 5 bases from V and 4 bases from J, with 12 bases between. The CDR3 runs 14 residues. The DNA of the CDR3 is TGTGCCACCAGCGCCCGACGACAGTACAATGAGCAGTTCTTC. Amino acid sequence: CATSARRQYNEQFF.